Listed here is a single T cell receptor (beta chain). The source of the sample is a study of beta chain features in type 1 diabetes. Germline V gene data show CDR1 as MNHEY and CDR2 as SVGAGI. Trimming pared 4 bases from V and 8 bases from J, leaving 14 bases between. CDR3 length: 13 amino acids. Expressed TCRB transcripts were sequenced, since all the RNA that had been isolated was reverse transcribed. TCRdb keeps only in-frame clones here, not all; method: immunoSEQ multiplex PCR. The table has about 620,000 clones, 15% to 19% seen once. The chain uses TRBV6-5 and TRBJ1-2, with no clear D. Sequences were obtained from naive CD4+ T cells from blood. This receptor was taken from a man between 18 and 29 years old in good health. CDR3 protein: CASSFSPERGYTF. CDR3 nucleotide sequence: TGTGCCAGCAGTTTCAGTCCTGAGCGGGGCTACACCTTC.